This T cell receptor (beta chain) was observed in a study of CD8 T cells in ankylosing spondylitis. TCRdb passed the 5' RACE reads through MiXCR, listing each CDR3 protein once. The table has approximately 140,000 distinct CDR3 sequences, about a tenth seen once. The sample holds many counts of this clonotype. This TCR was sampled from a male donor with ankylosing spondylitis or in good health (not recorded which). Sequencing input: blood, either unsorted or a sorted T cell fraction (not recorded which).

CDR3: CASGTGGSGFSYEQYF. The DNA of the CDR3 is TGTGCCAGCGGAACCGGAGGCTCGGGATTTTCCTACGAGCAGTACTTC. The chain employs TRBV6-1 and TRBJ2-7; D is perhaps TRBD2 (5 bases). This CDR3 contains 16 residues. Deletions cut 8 bases from V and 1 base from J, with 21 bases between. Germline V gives CDR1 MNHNS, CDR2 SASEGT.